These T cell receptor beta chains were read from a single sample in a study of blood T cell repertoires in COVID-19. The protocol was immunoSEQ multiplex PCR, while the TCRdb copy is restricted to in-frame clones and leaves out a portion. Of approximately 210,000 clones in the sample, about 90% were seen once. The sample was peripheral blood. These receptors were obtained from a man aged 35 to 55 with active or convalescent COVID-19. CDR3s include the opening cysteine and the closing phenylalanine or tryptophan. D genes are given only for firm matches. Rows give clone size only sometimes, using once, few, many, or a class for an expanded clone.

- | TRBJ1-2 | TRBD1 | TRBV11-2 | TGTGCCAGCAACGAAGACAGGGGCCATGGCTACACCTTC | CASNEDRGHGYTF
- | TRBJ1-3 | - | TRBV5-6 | TGTGCCAGCAGCTATGGGGGGACGGGAAACACCATATATTTT | CASSYGGTGNTIYF
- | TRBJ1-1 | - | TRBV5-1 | TGCGCCAGCAGCTCCGGGGAGCAACACACTGAAGCTTTCTTT | CASSSGEQHTEAFF
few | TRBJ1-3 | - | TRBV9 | TGTGCCAGCAGCGCCACTCTCGCGTCGGACACCATATATTTT | CASSATLASDTIYF
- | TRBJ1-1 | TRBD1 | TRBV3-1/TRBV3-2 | TGTGCCAGCAGCCACCCCAGGGTTAGAGGAAGACAGGGGTTTGGCGCTGAAGCTTTCTTT | CASSHPRVRGRQGFGAEAFF
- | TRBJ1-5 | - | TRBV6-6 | TGTGCCAGCAGTTACGCGGGGGGCGCCGGTAATCAGCCCCAGCATTTT | CASSYAGGAGNQPQHF
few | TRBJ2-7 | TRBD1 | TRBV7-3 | TGTGCCAGCAGCTTAACGACAGGGGCGTACGAGCAGTACTTC | CASSLTTGAYEQYF
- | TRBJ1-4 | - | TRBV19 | TGTGCCAGTAGAGGAGGGGCAGCAACTAATGAAAAACTGTTTTTT | CASRGGAATNEKLFF
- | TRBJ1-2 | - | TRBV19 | TGTGCCAGTAGTATAGGTGGCAGGGCTGATGGCTACACCTTC | CASSIGGRADGYTF
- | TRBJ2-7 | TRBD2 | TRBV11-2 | TGTGCCAGCAGCCCCTCAATTGGGGGGGACTACGAGCAGTACTTC | CASSPSIGGDYEQYF
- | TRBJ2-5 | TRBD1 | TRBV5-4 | TGTGCCAGCAGCCCGGGACAGGCGTACCAAGAGACCCAGTACTTC | CASSPGQAYQETQYF
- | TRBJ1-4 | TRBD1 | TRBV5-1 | TGCGCCAGCAGCGGTCGGACAGGGGCTAATGAAAAACTGTTTTTT | CASSGRTGANEKLFF
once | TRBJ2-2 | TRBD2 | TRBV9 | TGTGCCAGCAGCAAGACTAGCGGGGGGGACAACACCGGGGAGCTGTTTTTT | CASSKTSGGDNTGELFF
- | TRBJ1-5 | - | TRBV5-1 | TGCGCCAGCAGTGGACAGCCGAATCAGCCCCAGCATTTT | CASSGQPNQPQHF
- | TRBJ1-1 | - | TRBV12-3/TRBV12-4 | TGTGCCAGCAGTTGGGGGGGCCTCGGAGCTTTCTTT | CASSWGGLGAFF
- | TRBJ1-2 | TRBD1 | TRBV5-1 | TGCGCCAGCACCGGGGACAGCAGAATAGCTAACTATGGCTACACCTTC | CASTGDSRIANYGYTF
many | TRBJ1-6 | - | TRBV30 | TGTGCCTGGAGTGTAGTAGGAGCGTGGTCACCCCTCCACTTT | CAWSVVGAWSPLHF
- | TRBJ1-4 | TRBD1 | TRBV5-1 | TGCGCCAGCAGTCTGGAGGGCAGGGGGAATGAAAAACTGTTTTTT | CASSLEGRGNEKLFF
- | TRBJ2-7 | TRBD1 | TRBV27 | TGTGCCAGCAGTTTCCAGGGGGCCTCCTACGAGCAGTACTTC | CASSFQGASYEQYF
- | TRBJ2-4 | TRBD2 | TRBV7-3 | TGTGCCAGCAGCTTATGGGGGAGGGCAGGAGACCCTCCCACTGCCAAAAACATTCAGTACTTC | CASSLWGRAGDPPTAKNIQYF
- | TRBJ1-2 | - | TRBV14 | TGTGCCAGCAGCCAAACCCAGACATTTGGCTACACCTTC | CASSQTQTFGYTF
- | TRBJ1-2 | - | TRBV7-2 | TGTGCCAGCAGCCGGGACTATGGCTACACCTTC | CASSRDYGYTF
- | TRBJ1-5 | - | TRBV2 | TGTGCCAGCAGTGAAATTGGGGGGAATCAGCCCCAGCATTTT | CASSEIGGNQPQHF
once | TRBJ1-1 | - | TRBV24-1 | TGTGCCACCAGTGATTTAGCAGGGGAAGCTTTCTTT | CATSDLAGEAFF
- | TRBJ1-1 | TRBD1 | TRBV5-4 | TGTGCCAGCAGCGTACGGGACAGATGGACTGAAGCTTTCTTT | CASSVRDRWTEAFF
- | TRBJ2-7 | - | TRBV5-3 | TGTGCCAGAAGCTTTACAGGGTCCTACGAGCAGTACTTC | CARSFTGSYEQYF
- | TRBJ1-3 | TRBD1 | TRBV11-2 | TGTGCCAGCAGCGTAACCGACAGGGATGGAAACACCATATATTTT | CASSVTDRDGNTIYF
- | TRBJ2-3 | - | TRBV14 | TGTGCCAGCAGCCACGGTGTGGCTAGTTACACAGATACGCAGTATTTT | CASSHGVASYTDTQYF
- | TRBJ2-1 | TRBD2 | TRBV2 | TGTGCCAGCAAGTCACGGACTAGCGGGAGGAACAATGAGCAGTTCTTC | CASKSRTSGRNNEQFF
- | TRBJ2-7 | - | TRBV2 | TGTGCCAGCAGTGAGAGGGGGGGTTACAGAGCCTACGAGCAGTACTTC | CASSERGGYRAYEQYF
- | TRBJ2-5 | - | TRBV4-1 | TGCGCCAGCAGCCAAGGAAAGCCGGGATCCCCGGAGACCCAGTACTTC | CASSQGKPGSPETQYF
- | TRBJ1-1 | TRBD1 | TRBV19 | TGTGCCAGCAGGGGGCAGCCGAACACTGAAGCTTTCTTT | CASRGQPNTEAFF
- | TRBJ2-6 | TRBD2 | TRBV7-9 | TGTGCCAGCAGCTCCGGACTAGGCGCCAACGTCCTGACTTTC | CASSSGLGANVLTF
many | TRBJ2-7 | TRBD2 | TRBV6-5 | TGTGCCAGCAGTTACTCGTTGGTAGCGGGAGGGGATGAGCAGTACTTC | CASSYSLVAGGDEQYF
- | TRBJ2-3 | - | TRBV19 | TGTGCCAGTAGTATAGATTTCTCAGATACGCAGTATTTT | CASSIDFSDTQYF
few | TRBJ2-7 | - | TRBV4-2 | TGTGCCAGCAGCCTTAGACAGGAGAGCTCCTACGAGCAGTACTTC | CASSLRQESSYEQYF
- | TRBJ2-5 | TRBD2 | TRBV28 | TGTGCCAGCAGTCCAAGCCTAGCGGGACGACAAGAGACCCAGTACTTC | CASSPSLAGRQETQYF
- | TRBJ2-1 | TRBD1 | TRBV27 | TGTGCCAGCAGCCGGGACAGGGTATATGAGCAGTTCTTC | CASSRDRVYEQFF
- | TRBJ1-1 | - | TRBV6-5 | TGTGCCAGCAAGGGGAGGGGGAACACTGAAGCTTTCTTT | CASKGRGNTEAFF
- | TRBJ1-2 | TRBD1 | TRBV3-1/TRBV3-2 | TGTGCCAGCAGCCAAGCCGGGACAGGGGACTTCGGGCACACCTTC | CASSQAGTGDFGHTF
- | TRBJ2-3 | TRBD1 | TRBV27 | TGTGCCAGCAGTTTATGGGACAGTACTAGCACAGATACGCAGTATTTT | CASSLWDSTSTDTQYF
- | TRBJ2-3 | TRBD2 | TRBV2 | TGTGCCAGCGGCACTAGCGGCAACACAGATACGCAGTATTTT | CASGTSGNTDTQYF
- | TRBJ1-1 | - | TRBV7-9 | TGTGCCAGCAGCTTAGGGGTCAGACTCCAAGCTTTCTTT | CASSLGVRLQAFF
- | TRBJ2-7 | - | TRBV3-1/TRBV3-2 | TGTGCCAGCAGCCCTCGTGGGGGGATCTCCTACGAGCAGTACTTC | CASSPRGGISYEQYF
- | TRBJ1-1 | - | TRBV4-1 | TGCGCCAGCAGCCAAGAACCGGGGAATATGAACACTGAAGCTTTCTTT | CASSQEPGNMNTEAFF
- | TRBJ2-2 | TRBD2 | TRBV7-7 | TGTGCTAGCAGCTTTGAGTCCAGCGGGAGCCCCACCGGGGAGCTGTTTTTT | CASSFESSGSPTGELFF
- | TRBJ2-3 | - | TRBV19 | TGTGCCAGTAGCCCTCGAATGATGGGGGCGAGGCCAGATACGCAGTATTTT | CASSPRMMGARPDTQYF